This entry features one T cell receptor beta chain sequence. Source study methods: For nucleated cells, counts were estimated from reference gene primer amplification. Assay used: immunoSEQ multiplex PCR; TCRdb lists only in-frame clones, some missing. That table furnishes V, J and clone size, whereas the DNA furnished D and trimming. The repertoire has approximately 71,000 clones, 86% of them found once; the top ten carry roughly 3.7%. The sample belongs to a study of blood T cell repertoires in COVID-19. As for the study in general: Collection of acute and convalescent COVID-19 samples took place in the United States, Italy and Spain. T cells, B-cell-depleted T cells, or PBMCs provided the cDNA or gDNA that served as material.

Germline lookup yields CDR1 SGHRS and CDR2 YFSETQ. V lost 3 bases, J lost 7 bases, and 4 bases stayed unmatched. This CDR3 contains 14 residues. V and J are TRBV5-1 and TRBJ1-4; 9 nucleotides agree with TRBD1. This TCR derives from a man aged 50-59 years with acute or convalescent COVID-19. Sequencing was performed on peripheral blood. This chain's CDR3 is CASSSQGAGEKLFF. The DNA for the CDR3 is TGCGCCAGCAGCTCACAGGGGGCAGGTGAAAAACTGTTTTTT.